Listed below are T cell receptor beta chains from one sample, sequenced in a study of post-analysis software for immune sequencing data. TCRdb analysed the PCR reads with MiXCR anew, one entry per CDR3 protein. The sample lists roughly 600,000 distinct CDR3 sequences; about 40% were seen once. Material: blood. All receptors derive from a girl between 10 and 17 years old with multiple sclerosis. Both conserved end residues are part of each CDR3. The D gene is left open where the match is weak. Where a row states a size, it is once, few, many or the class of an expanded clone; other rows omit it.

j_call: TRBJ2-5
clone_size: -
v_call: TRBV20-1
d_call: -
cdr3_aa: CSGHQVYQETQYF
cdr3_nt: TGCAGTGGCCATCAGGTGTACCAAGAGACCCAGTACTTC

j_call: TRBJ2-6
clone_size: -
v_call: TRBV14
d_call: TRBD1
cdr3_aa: CASSLGAGGNVLTF
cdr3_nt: TGTGCCAGCAGCCTCGGGGCAGGGGGCAACGTCCTGACTTTC

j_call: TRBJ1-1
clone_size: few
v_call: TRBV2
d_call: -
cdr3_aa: CASLIGGTEAFF
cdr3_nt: TGTGCCAGCTTGATCGGTGGCACTGAAGCTTTCTTT

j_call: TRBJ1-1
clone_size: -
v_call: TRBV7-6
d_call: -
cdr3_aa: CASSYTGNTEAFF
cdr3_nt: TGTGCCAGCAGCTATACAGGGAACACTGAAGCTTTCTTT

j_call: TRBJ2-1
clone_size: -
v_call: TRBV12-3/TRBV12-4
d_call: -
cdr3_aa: CASSFIIGSGEQFF
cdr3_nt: TGTGCCAGCAGTTTTATCATAGGTAGTGGTGAGCAGTTCTTC

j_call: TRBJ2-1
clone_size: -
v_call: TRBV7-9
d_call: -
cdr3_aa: CASGRTYNEQFF
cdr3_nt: TGTGCCAGCGGACGAACCTACAATGAGCAGTTCTTC

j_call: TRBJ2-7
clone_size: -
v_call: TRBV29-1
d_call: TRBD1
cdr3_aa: CSVYRDRGYEQYF
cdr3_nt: TGCAGCGTTTACCGGGACAGGGGGTACGAGCAGTACTTC

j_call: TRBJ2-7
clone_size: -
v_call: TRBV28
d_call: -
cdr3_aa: CASRSDHYEQYF
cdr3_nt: TGTGCCAGCCGGTCGGACCACTACGAGCAGTACTTC

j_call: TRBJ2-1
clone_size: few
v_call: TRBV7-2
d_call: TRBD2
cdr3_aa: CASAGVAGANEQFF
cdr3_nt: TGTGCCAGCGCAGGGGTAGCGGGAGCAAATGAGCAGTTCTTC

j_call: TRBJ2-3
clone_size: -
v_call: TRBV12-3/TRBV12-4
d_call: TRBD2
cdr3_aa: CASGTSADTQYF
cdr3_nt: TGTGCCAGCGGTACTAGCGCAGATACGCAGTATTTT

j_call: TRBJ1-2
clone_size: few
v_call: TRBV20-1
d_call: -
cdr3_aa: CSARDGGSQPLNYGYTF
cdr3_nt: TGCAGTGCTAGAGATGGGGGCAGTCAGCCGCTTAACTATGGCTACACCTTC

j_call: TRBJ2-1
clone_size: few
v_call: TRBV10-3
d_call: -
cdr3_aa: CAISEGGVEEQFF
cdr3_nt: TGTGCCATCAGTGAGGGGGGAGTTGAGGAGCAGTTCTTC

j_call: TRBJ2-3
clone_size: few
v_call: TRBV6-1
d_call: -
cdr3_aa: CATYDPPSRYF
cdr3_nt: TGTGCCACTTACGACCCACCTTCGCGGTATTTT

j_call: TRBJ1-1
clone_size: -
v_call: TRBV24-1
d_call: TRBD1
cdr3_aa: CATKSFEGTGREKNTEAFF
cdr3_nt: TGTGCCACCAAATCCTTTGAGGGGACAGGACGAGAAAAGAACACTGAAGCTTTCTTT